The subject of this entry is one T cell receptor beta chain. This clone was observed a handful of times. The antigen it binds to is not known. No base quality information exists; no much larger clone differs at one position. CDR1 and CDR2, looked up from the germline V gene, are SGHVS and FQNEAQ. CDR3 length: 17 amino acids, cysteine to phenylalanine. Kept here is only the CDR3 DNA, which spans 51 bases and is read in frame from base 1. Germline trimming amounts to 5 bases on V and 4 bases on J, with 10 as the count of junction bases outside the gene matches. This sample is part of a study of cytomegalovirus exposure and HLA in healthy donors (dated by TCRdb to 2016 to 2017). With regard to the full study: According to an earlier analysis of a few hundred of the donors, some 170 million T cells yielded 95 million to 140 million unique TCR beta sequences and more than 250 Gb of sequence data. Of the roughly 420 genotyped donors, roughly 80% were placed in the genetic ancestry cluster associated with self-reported Caucasian donors. HLA typing covered class I and class II loci at four-digit resolution. The number of typed donors differed by locus: roughly 629-630 for A, B, C, DRB1 and DQB1; some 500 for DQA1; 606 for DPA1; and about 470 for DPB1. To study patterns of TCR occurrence, a later analysis re-analyzed previously published TCR beta repertoires from 666 donors and added high-resolution HLA genotyping. The T cell repertoires of several hundred subjects were profiled by immunosequencing and related to cytomegalovirus serostatus. High-throughput TCR immunosequencing, statistical association of individual TCRs with disease status, and machine learning were combined to predict cytomegalovirus infection status. Along with the approximately 670-subject first cohort, a separate validation cohort of over a hundred different subjects was used. Every discovery cohort repertoire had been produced on one sequencing platform. An early release covering roughly 640 HLA-typed donors comprised about 300 gigabases of sequencing data and roughly 85 million unique TCR sequences. Rather than drawing on any new phenotypic data, the later analysis identified candidate immune exposures from TCR beta sequences and the way those sequences occurred across donors. A later genetic analysis used genome-wide SNP genotypes for 398 of the 666 donors, treating that subset as a discovery cohort. Donor age, sex, ethnicity and CMV serostatus were compiled alongside the repertoire data. Across 300 to 500 genotyped donors of the cohort, an average of about 250,000 unique TCR beta nucleotide sequences per donor were sequenced, and 15% to 20% of those sequences were non-productive. An earlier analysis of some 600 of the donors applied high-throughput TCR beta sequencing to assess whether each TCR beta V gene segment acted as functional or pseudogenic. The study was designed to test whether signatures of past pathogen exposure could be identified by cataloging public T cell receptors. Several DR-DQ haplotypes were treated as single units for association and clustering because of strong linkage in the cohort. Overall results and qualifications from the work: Most CMV-associated TCR beta chains appeared to be HLA-restricted in a later analysis, and the HLA associations seemed to be driven largely by CMV exposure. The study listed 150 to 200 TCR beta chains as associated with cytomegalovirus. The 87-base-pair reads could not distinguish some IMGT-functional V segments, including TRBV6-2 and TRBV6-3, so those segments were excluded. A group of highly shared sequence variants was considered likely to be a technical artifact of the sequencing pipeline. In this cohort, only TCR beta chains were sequenced, and detectable features were limited by the absence of alpha or paired-chain data. Because HLA typing was missing for some donors at each locus, association tests included only the typed subset. In an earlier analysis of 587 of the donors, most TCR beta V segments appeared in productive rearrangements about 87% or about 30% of the time, broadly matching IMGT annotations. A later analysis found that HLA-associated TCR beta chains were more clonally expanded and had lower generation probabilities than equally common non-associated chains. When HLA alleles, especially DR and DQ, strongly co-occurred, attributing TCR associations to individual alleles was difficult. In a later analysis, the rate of TCR association differed among HLA loci, with DRB1 alleles having the most associated TCRs and HLA-C alleles having the fewest. Several of the top co-occurrence clusters appeared to be linked to parvovirus B19, influenza, CMV and Epstein-Barr virus, according to a later analysis. CMV serostatus was the only immune exposure information available for the cohort. The classifier was reported to diagnose cytomegalovirus status with high specificity and sensitivity in both the original and validation cohorts. Most TCR sequences were observed very rarely across donors, whereas some public TCRs were present in many individuals. In a later genetic analysis, fewer N-insertions in productive TCRs were reported among donors in an Asian-associated ancestry cluster than the approximately 670-donor mean. According to the authors, the approach could potentially be generalized to other disease states and immunological phenotypes. Linkage disequilibrium might explain the correlated functional status among segregating V segments, but an unknown experimental factor could not be ruled out. In a later analysis, 16,951 TCR beta sequences were associated with specific HLA alleles at a false discovery rate of 0.05. Because counts were too low, about 15 rarely observed V segments, including chromosome 9 orphons, were left out of the earlier analysis of 587 of the donors. Three of the identified cytomegalovirus-associated TCR beta chains were confirmed in vitro to be specific for cytomegalovirus antigens. A later genetic analysis associated a missense DCLRE1C variant with V-gene and J-gene trimming of TCR beta chains, and an independent cohort replicated the association. The presence/absence analyses assumed that sequencing depth was roughly uniform across donors, and that assumption may not be true. A further reported finding was that TCR beta sequences accurately predicted the HLA-A and HLA-B alleles for most subjects in the first cohort.

Library construction relied on the immunoSEQ multiplex PCR assay. A mixture of 60 forward primers for TCR Vbeta segments and 13 reverse primers for TCR Jbeta segments was used in the multiplex PCR. The CDR3 region of rearranged TCR beta genes was amplified from genomic DNA with a multiplex PCR assay. Amplified TCR beta libraries were sequenced as 87-base-pair reads on the Illumina HiSeq System. As for how the authors treated the data: A later analysis tallied 80 million to 95 million unique TCR beta chains across the 650 to 750 repertoires, and about 10 million of those chains were shared by two or more donors. Raw reads were error-corrected and collapsed into unique sequences by a nearest-neighbor algorithm in which closely related sequences were merged to remove PCR and sequencing errors. V, D and J gene segments were assigned by aligning CDR3 sequences to IMGT reference sequences. For a sequence to be retained, a match of at least six nucleotides to both a V gene segment and a J gene segment was required. A rearrangement counted as productive if the CDR3 had no stop codons and remained in frame with V and J, and every other rearrangement counted as non-productive. CDR3 was defined according to IMGT convention as the region running from the second conserved V-encoded cysteine to the conserved J-encoded phenylalanine. In an earlier analysis of more than 550 of the donors, sequences lacking an unambiguous match to a single V gene segment were excluded. In an earlier analysis of 587 of the donors, V segments were called functional above 56.7% productive rearrangements and were called segregating when the between-donor standard deviation exceeded 5%. A statistical classification framework was built to diagnose cytomegalovirus status from the catalog of TCR beta chain sequences. A later analysis assigned V and J genes by comparing TCR nucleotide sequences with IMGT/GENE-DB human TR gene sequences. The TCRdist pipeline was used in a later analysis to assign CDR3 sequences and most-parsimonious VDJ recombination scenarios. In a later analysis, each TCR beta chain was defined by its CDR3 amino acid sequence together with its V-gene family, and reads lacking a unique V-gene family were excluded. As a way to deal with suspected cross-contamination and a sequencing artifact, a later analysis dropped approximately 590 nucleotide sequences that were highly shared and had low generation probability. A later analysis calculated a clonal expansion index for each public chain from normalized within-repertoire ranks of inferred template counts. In a later analysis, generation probabilities were computed with a VDJ recombination model fitted to out-of-frame rearrangements, and the resulting probabilities were checked against IGoR. A later analysis scored TCR-TCR, TCR-HLA and TCR-CMV co-occurrence with hypergeometric tests, applying a repertoire-size bias correction to TCR pairs. To estimate false discovery rates, a later analysis permuted the HLA or CMV assignments 20 times. In a later analysis, co-occurring TCRs were grouped using DBSCAN, with TCRdist sequence similarity added in when clustering inside HLA-allele-positive subsets. Repertoires with fewer than 30,000 or more than 120,000 public chains were left out of co-occurrence clustering, as were a handful of repertoires with anomalous nucleotide sharing. Held by TCRdb, this immuneACCESS table contains in-frame sequences only and omits some clones. Under half of the omission traces to an unresolved V gene where checked; the cause of the rest is unknown. That table supplies the V and J calls and clone size; D and trimming were determined from the DNA. The sample yields under 150,000 clones; about 80% were counted once. The top ten constitute 2.5% to 3.5% of the sample.

In total, roughly 710 healthy bone marrow donors made up the cohort. At the time of sampling, every cohort member was nominally healthy, though immune exposures that went unrecorded were likely present. The donor was CMV seronegative and was included in the group of 352 seronegative cohort members. A peripheral blood sample was provided by each donor, and peripheral blood mononuclear cells were used for TCR beta sequencing. Genomic DNA extraction from the blood cell samples was performed with the Qiagen DNeasy Blood Extraction Kit. The clonotype comes from a boy between 2 and 10 years old in good health and CMV-seronegative. The sample was PBMCs. This receptor chain uses TRBV7-8 and TRBJ2-5, and TRBD2 aligns with 13 junction nucleotides. The CDR3 region: CASSRQTSGRAGETQYF. Read as DNA, the sequence is TGTGCCAGCAGCAGACAAACTAGCGGGAGGGCCGGAGAGACCCAGTACTTC.